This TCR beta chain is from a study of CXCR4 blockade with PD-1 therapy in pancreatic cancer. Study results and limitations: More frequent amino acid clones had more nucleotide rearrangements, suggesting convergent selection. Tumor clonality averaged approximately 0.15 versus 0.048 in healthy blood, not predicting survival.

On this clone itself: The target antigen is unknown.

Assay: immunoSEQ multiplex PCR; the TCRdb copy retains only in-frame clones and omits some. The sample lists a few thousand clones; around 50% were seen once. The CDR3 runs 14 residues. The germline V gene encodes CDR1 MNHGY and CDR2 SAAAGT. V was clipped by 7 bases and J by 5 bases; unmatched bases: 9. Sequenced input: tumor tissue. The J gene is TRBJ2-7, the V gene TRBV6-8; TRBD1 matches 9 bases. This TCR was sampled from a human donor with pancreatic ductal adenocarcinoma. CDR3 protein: CASKTWTGVNEQYF. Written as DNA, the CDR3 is TGTGCCAGCAAGACATGGACAGGGGTGAACGAGCAGTACTTC.